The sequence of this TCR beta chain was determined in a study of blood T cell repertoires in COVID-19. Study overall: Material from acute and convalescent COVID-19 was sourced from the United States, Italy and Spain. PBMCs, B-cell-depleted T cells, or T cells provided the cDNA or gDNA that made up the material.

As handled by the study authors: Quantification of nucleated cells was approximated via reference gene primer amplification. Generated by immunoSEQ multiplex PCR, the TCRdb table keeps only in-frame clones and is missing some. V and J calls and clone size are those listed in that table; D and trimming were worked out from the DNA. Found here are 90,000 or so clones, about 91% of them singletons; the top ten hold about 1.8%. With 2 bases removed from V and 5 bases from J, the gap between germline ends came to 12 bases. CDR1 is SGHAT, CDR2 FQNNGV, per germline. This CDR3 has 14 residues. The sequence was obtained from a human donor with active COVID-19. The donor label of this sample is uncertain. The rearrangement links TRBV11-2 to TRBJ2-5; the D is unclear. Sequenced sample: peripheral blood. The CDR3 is CASSLWQWAETQYF. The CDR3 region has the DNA TGTGCCAGCAGCTTATGGCAGTGGGCGGAGACCCAGTACTTC.